This T cell receptor (beta chain) was captured by sequencing in a study of blood T cell repertoires in COVID-19 (dated by TCRdb to about 2020). At the level of the whole study: Samples from collaborators originated in the United States, Italy and Spain and spanned both the acute and convalescent phases of COVID-19. The material from the prospective study consisted of cDNA or gDNA derived from T cells, B-cell-depleted T cells, or PBMCs. The dataset comprised deeply sampled blood TCRbeta repertoires from subjects exposed to, actively infected with, or recovered from COVID-19. The repertoires were released in a freely available public database intended as a resource for research on the immune response to SARS-CoV-2. The samples were drawn from the first 160 participants of the ongoing ImmuneRACE study and from 950 to 1,500 subjects provided by 6 global collaborators. Sample metadata almost always included a de-identified subject ID, COVID-19 status, age in years and sex. Where available, HLA class I and class II types were taken from metadata supplied by the sample provider and were not determined by assay-based typing.

From its cysteine to its phenylalanine, the CDR3 spans 15 amino acids. Here the CDR3 DNA is all that survives: 45 bases in frame from base 1. According to the germline V gene, CDR1 reads SQVTM and CDR2 reads ANQGSEA. Unmatched junction bases come to 7, with V trimmed by 0 bases and J by 3 bases. General findings and caveats noted by the study authors: Clinical and demographic metadata were provided uncurated, with the amount varying by source and participant.

TCRbeta CDR3 regions were amplified from genomic DNA by means of the immunoSEQ Assay, a bias-controlled multiplex PCR. As for how the authors treated the data: The number of nucleated cells in each sample was estimated from the amplification of reference gene primers within the assay. To quantify the absolute abundance of each unique TCRbeta CDR3 rearrangement, sequence reads were collapsed and filtered. For each sample, productive Simpson clonality was calculated as the square root of Simpson's diversity index over productive rearrangements. Not all clones reach the TCRdb copy of this immuneACCESS table, which keeps in-frame sequences only. Checked studies attribute under half of the gap to unresolved V genes and leave the rest unexplained. The DNA gave D and trimming, while V, J and clone size come from that table. The sample table contains over 90,000 clones; only one count was recorded for about 83% of them. The ten largest clones take up just under 10% of the sample.

The collaborating institutions used their own protocols to collect whole blood in K2EDTA tubes. Collaborator samples were shipped for TCRbeta analysis as frozen whole blood, isolated PBMCs, or DNA extracted from either sample type. In regard to this clone: Its antigen is not yet known. Per-base qualities were not stored, and no clone one base away is much larger.

The TCR was taken from a man aged 40-55 years with active or convalescent COVID-19. The chain joins TRBV29-1 to TRBJ1-2; TRBD1 agrees with 7 junctional bases. The sequenced sample was peripheral blood. The nucleotides read TGCAGCGTTGAAGATGAAGGGGACAGACACTATGGCTACACCTTC. Translated, it gives CSVEDEGDRHYGYTF.